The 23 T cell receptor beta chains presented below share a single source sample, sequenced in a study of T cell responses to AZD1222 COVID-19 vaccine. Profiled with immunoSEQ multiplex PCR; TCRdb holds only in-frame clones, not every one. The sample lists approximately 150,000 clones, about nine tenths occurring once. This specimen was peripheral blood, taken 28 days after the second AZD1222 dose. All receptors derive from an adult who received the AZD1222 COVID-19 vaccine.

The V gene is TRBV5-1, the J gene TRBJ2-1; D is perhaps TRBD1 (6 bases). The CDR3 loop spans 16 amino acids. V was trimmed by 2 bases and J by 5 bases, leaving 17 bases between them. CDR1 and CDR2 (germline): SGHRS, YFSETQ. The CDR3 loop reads CASSFFNSGADNEQFF. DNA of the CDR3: TGCGCCAGCAGCTTCTTTAACTCAGGGGCAGACAATGAGCAGTTCTTC. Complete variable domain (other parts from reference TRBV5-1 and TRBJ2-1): KAGVTQTPRYLIKTRGQQVTLSCSPISGHRSVSWYQQTPGQGLQFLFEYFSETQRNKGNFPGRFSGRQFSNSRSEMNVSTLELGDSALYLCASSFFNSGADNEQFFGPGTRLTVL.

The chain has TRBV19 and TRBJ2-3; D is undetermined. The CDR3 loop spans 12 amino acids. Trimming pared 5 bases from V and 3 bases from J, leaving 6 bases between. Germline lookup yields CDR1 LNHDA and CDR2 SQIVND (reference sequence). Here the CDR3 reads CASSAETDTQYF. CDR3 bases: TGTGCCAGTAGTGCGGAGACAGATACGCAGTATTTT.

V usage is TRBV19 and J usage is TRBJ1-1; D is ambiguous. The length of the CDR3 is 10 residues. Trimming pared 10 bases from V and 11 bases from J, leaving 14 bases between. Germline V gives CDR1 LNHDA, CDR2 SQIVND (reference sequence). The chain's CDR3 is CATYSGGAFF. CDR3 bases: TGTGCCACTTACAGTGGTGGCGCTTTCTTT.

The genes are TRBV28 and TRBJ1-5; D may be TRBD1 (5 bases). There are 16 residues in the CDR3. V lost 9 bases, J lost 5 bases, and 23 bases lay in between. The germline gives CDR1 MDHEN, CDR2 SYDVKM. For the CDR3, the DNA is TGTGCCAGTACCCAACCGCGGGGGGGGATATATCAGCCCCAGCATTTT. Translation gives CASTQPRGGIYQPQHF. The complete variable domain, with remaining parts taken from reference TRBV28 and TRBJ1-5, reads DVKVTQSSRYLVKRTGEKVFLECVQDMDHENMFWYRQDPGLGLRLIYFSYDVKMKEKGDIPEGYSVSREKKERFSLILESASTNQTSMYLCASTQPRGGIYQPQHFGDGTRLSIL.

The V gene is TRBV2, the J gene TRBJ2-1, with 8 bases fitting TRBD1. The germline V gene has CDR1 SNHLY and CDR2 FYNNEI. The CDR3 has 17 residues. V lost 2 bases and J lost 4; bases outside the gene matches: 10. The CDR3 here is CASSELQGAMGYNEQFF. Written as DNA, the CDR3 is TGTGCCAGCAGTGAACTCCAGGGGGCCATGGGATACAATGAGCAGTTCTTC.

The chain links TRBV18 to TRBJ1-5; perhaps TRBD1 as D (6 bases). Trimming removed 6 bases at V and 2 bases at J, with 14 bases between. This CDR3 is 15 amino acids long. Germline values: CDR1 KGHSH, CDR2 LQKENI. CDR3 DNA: TGTGCCAGCTCCCCTGGACAGCCAGGCAATCAGCCCCAGCATTTT. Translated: CASSPGQPGNQPQHF.

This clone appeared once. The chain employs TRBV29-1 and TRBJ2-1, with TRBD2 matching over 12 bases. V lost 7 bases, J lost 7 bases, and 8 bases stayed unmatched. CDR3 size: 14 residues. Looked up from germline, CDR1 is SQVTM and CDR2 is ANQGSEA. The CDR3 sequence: CSGTRTSGTNEQFF. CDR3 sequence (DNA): TGCAGCGGTACAAGGACTAGCGGGACAAATGAGCAGTTCTTC.

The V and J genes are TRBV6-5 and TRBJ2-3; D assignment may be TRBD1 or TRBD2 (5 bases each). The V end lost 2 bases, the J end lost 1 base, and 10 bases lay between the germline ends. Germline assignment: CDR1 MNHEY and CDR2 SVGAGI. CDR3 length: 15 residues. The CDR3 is CASSYEGLGTDTQYF. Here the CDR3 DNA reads TGTGCCAGCAGTTACGAGGGGCTCGGCACAGATACGCAGTATTTT.

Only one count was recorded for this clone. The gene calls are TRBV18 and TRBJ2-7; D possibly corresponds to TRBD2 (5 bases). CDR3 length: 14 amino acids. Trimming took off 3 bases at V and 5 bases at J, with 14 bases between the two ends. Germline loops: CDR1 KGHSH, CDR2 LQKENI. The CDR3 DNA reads TGTGCCAGCTCACCCAGTACTAGTTCCCACGAGCAGTACTTC. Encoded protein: CASSPSTSSHEQYF.

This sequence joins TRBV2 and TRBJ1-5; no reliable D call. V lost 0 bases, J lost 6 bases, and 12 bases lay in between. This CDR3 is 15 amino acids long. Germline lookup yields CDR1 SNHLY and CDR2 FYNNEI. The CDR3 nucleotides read TGTGCCAGCAGTGAAGCGATCTTAAGGATTCAGCCCCAGCATTTT. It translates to CASSEAILRIQPQHF.

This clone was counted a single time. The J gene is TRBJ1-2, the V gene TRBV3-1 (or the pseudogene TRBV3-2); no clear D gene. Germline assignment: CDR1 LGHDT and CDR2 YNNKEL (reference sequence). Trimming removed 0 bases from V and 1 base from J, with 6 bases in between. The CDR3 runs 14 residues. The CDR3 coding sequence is TGTGCCAGCAGCCAAGAACGGGGTAACTATGGCTACACCTTC. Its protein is CASSQERGNYGYTF.

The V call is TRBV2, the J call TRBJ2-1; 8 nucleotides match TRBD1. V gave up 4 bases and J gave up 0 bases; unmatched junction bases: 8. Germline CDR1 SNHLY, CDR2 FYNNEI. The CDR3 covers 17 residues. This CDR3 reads CASSGDLTGDSYNEQFF. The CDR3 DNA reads TGTGCCAGCAGTGGGGATTTGACAGGGGACTCCTACAATGAGCAGTTCTTC.

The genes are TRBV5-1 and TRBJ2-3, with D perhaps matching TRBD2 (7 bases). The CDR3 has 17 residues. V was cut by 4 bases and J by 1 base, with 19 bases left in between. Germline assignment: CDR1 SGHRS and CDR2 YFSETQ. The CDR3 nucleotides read TGCGCCAGCAGCCGGGGGGCAAGCGGGATCGGCACAGATACGCAGTATTTT. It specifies CASSRGASGIGTDTQYF. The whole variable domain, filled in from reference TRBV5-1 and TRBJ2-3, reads KAGVTQTPRYLIKTRGQQVTLSCSPISGHRSVSWYQQTPGQGLQFLFEYFSETQRNKGNFPGRFSGRQFSNSRSEMNVSTLELGDSALYLCASSRGASGIGTDTQYFGPGTRLTVL.

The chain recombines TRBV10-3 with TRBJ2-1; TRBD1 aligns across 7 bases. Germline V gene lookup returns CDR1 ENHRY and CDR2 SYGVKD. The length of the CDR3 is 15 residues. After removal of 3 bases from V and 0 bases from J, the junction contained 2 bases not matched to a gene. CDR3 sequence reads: CAISDRTGSYNEQFF. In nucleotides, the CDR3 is TGTGCCATCAGTGATCGGACAGGCTCCTACAATGAGCAGTTCTTC.

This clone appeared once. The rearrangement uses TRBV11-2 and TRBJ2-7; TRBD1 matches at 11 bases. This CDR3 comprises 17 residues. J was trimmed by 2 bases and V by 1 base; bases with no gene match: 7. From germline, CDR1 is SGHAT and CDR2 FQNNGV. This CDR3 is CASSLVTRDRGAYEQYF. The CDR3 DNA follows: TGTGCCAGCAGCTTAGTCACTAGGGACAGGGGGGCCTACGAGCAGTACTTC.

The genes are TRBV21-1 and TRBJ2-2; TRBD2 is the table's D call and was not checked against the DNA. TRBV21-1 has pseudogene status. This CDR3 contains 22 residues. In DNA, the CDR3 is TGTGCCAGCAGCAAATCCGACCGACGGCTAGCGGGGATACATCGAAGGGGCGGGGAGCTGTTTTTT. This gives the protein CASSKSDRRLAGIHRRGGELFF.

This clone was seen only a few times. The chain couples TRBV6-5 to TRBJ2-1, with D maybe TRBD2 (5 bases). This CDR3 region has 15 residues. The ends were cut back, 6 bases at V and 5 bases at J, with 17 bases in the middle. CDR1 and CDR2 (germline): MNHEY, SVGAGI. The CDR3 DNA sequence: TGTGCCAGCAGCGGTTCTGGGCTGGGAGACAATGAGCAGTTCTTC. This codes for CASSGSGLGDNEQFF.

CDR3 amino acids: CASSLAGRGETEAFF. The CDR3 nucleotides read TGTGCCAGCAGCTTGGCGGGGCGGGGGGAAACTGAAGCTTTCTTT. The chain is built from TRBV5-4 and TRBJ1-1, with D tentatively TRBD1 (5 bases). This CDR3 has 15 residues. Germline V gene data show CDR1 as SGHNT and CDR2 as YYREEE (reference sequence). V lost 0 bases to trimming and J lost 5 bases, with 14 bases between them.

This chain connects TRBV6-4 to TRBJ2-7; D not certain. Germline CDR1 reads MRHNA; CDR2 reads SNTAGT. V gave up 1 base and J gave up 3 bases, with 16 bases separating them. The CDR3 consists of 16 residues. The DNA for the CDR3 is TGTGCCAGCAGTGACTTGTACCGATATTCGGGCTACGAGCAGTACTTC. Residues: CASSDLYRYSGYEQYF.

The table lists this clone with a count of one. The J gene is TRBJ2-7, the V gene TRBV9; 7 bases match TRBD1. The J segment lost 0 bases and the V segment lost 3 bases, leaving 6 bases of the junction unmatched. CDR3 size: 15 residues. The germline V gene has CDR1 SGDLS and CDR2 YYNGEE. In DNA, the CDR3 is TGTGCCAGCAGCGCAACCGGGACAGCCTCCTACGAGCAGTACTTC. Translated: CASSATGTASYEQYF.

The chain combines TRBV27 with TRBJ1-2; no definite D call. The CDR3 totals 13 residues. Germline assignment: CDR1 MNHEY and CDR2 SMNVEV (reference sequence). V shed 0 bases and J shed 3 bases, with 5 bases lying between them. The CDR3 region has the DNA TGTGCCAGCAGTTTATCGGAGTACTATGGCTACACCTTC. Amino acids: CASSLSEYYGYTF.

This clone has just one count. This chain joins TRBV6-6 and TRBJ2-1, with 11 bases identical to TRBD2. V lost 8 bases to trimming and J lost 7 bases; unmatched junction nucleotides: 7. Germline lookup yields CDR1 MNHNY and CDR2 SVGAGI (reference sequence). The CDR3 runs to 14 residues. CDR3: CASVAGGALNEQFF. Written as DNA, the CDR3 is TGTGCCAGCGTAGCGGGAGGGGCCCTAAATGAGCAGTTCTTC.

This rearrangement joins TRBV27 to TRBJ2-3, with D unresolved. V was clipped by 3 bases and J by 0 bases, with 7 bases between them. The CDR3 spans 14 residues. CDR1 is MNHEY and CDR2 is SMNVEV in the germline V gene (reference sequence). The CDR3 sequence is CASSLWRSTDTQYF. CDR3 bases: TGTGCCAGCAGTTTGTGGCGTAGCACAGATACGCAGTATTTT.